This T cell receptor beta chain was retrieved from a study of post-analysis software for immune sequencing data. Broader study findings: Compared against controls, patients with multiple sclerosis displayed significantly lower normalized Chao1 diversity. Included in a set of several TRBV segments more frequent in patients than controls were TRBV5-6, TRBV5-1 and TRBV20-1.

As regards this clonotype: What it binds is unknown.

Prepared libraries of TCR beta cDNA carried unique molecular identifiers. Researchers reported some 500,000 cDNA molecules coming from approximately 0.91 to 9.4 million T cells. TCRdb reanalysed the PCR reads using MiXCR and keeps one entry per CDR3 protein. This sample yields 800,000 to 950,000 distinct CDR3 sequences, of which about 53% are seen a single time; 4.6% belongs to the top ten. V trimming: 0 bases; J trimming: 1 base; junction bases outside the gene matches: 3. Germline V lookup: CDR1 SGHRS, CDR2 YFSETQ. The CDR3 contains 15 residues. Sequencing was carried out using blood. The sequence derives from a girl between 5 and 17 years old with multiple sclerosis. The V and J genes are TRBV5-1 and TRBJ2-5; TRBD1 aligns across 7 bases. DNA of the CDR3: TGCGCCAGCAGCTTGGTCGGGGACAGCCAAGAGACCCAGTACTTC. Translating it yields CASSLVGDSQETQYF.